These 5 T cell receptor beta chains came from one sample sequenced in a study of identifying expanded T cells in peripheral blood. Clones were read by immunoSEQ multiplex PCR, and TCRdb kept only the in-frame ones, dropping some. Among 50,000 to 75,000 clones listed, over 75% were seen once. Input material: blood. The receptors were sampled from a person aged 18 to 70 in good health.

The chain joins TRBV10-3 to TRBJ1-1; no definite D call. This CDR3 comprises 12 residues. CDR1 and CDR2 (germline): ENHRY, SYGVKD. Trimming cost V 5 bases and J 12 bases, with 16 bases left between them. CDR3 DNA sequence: TGTGCCATCAGTCCCACTCACACTTTTACTTTCTTT. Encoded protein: CAISPTHTFTFF.

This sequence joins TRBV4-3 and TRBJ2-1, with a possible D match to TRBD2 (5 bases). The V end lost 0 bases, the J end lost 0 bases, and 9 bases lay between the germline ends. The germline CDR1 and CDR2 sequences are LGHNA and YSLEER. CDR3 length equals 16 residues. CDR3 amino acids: CASSQERESSYNEQFF. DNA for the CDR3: TGCGCCAGCAGCCAAGAGAGGGAGAGCTCCTACAATGAGCAGTTCTTC.

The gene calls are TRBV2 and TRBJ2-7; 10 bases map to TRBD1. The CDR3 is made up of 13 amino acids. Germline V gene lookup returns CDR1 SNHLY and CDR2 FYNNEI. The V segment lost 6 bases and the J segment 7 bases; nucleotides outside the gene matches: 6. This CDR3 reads CASRRQGAGEQYF. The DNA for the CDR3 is TGTGCCAGCAGGCGACAGGGGGCGGGGGAGCAGTACTTC.

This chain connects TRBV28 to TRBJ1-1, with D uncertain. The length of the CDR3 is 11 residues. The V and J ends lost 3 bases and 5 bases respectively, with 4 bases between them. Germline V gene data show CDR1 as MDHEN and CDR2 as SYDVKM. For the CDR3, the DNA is TGTGCCAGCAGTTTGAGGACTGAAGCTTTCTTT. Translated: CASSLRTEAFF.

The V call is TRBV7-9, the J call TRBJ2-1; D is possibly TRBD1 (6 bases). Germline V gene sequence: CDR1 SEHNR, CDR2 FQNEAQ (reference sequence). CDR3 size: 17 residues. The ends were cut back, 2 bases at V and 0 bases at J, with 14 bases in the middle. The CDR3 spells CASSLTPQGSSYNEQFF. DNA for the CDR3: TGTGCCAGCAGCTTAACCCCTCAGGGGAGCTCCTACAATGAGCAGTTCTTC.